This T cell receptor beta chain was documented in a study of blood T cell repertoires in COVID-19. As for the study in general: The origin of the acute and convalescent COVID-19 samples was the United States, Italy and Spain.

In germline, CDR1 is SEHNR, CDR2 FQNEAQ (reference sequence). The CDR3 has 11 residues. Trimming stripped 5 bases from V and 5 bases from J, with 6 bases between. As processed by the authors: Amplification of reference gene primers was used by the study to estimate nucleated cell counts. The method was immunoSEQ multiplex PCR; TCRdb's version includes in-frame clones alone and lacks a portion of them. From that table come the V and J calls and clone size; the DNA was used to work out D and trimming. Seen here are fewer than 500,000 clones, around 87% observed once, and the top ten hold around 0.7%. Sequencing was carried out using PBMCs or T cells enriched from blood (not recorded which). V and J are TRBV7-9 and TRBJ1-2; no firm D call. The clonotype was recovered from a woman younger than 35 who had recovered from COVID-19. The CDR3, as DNA: TGTGCCAGCAGCCGAGAGTATGGCTACACCTTC. This sequence encodes CASSREYGYTF.